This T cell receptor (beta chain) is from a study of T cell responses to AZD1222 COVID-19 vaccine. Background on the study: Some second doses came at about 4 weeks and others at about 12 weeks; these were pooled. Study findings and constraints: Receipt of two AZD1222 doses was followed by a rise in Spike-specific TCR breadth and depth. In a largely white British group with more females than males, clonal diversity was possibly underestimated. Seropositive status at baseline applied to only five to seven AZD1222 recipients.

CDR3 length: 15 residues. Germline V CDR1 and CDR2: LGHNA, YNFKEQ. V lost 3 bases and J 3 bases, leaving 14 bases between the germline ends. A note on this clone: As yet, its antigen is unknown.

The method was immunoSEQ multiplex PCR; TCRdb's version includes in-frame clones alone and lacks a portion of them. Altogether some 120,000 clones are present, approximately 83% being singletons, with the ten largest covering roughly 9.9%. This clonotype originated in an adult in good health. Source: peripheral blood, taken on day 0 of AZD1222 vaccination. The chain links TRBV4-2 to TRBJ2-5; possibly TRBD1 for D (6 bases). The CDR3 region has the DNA TGTGCCAGCAGCCAGGGGGCCGGATTAAAAGAGACCCAGTACTTC. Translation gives CASSQGAGLKETQYF.